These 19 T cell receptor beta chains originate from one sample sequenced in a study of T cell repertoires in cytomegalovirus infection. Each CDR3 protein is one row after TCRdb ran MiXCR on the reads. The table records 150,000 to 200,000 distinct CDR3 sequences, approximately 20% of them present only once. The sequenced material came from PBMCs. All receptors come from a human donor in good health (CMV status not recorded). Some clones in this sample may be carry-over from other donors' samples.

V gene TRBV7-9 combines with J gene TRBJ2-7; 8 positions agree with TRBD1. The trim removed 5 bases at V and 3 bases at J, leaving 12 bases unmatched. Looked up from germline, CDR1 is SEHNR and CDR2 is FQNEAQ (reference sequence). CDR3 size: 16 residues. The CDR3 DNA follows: TGTGCCAGCAGCCCGAGCTCAGGACAGGGCCACTACGAGCAGTACTTC. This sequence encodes CASSPSSGQGHYEQYF.

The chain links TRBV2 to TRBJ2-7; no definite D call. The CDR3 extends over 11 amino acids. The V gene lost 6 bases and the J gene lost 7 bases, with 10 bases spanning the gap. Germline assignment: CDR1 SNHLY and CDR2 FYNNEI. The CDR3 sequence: CASRAWWEQYF. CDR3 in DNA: TGTGCCAGCAGAGCCTGGTGGGAGCAGTACTTC.

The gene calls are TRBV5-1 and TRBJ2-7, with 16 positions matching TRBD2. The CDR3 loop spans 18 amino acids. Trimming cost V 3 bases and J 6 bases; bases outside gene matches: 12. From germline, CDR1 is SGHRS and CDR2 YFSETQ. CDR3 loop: CASSSPVGLAGGPLEQYF. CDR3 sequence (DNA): TGCGCCAGCAGCTCCCCGGTGGGACTAGCGGGAGGGCCGCTCGAGCAGTACTTC.

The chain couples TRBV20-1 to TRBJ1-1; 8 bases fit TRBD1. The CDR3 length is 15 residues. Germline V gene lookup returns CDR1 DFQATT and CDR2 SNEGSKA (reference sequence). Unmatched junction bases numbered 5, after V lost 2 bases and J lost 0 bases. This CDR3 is CSARTGGPMNTEAFF. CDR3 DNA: TGCAGTGCTAGAACAGGGGGACCCATGAACACTGAAGCTTTCTTT.

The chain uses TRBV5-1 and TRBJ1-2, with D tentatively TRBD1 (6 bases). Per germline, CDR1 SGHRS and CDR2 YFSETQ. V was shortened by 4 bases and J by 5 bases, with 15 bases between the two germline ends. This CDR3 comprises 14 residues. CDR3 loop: CASSPEQGGYGYTF. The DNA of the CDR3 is TGCGCCAGCAGCCCTGAACAGGGAGGATATGGCTACACCTTC.

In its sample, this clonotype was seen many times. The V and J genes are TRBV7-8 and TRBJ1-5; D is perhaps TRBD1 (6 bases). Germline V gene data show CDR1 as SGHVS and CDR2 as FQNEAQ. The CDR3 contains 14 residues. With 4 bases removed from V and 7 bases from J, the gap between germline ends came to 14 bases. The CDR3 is CASSYRVGGQPQHF. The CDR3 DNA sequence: TGTGCCAGCAGCTACAGGGTAGGAGGGCAGCCCCAGCATTTT. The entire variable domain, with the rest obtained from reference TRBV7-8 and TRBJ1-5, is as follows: GAGVSQSPRYKVAKRGQDVALRCDPISGHVSLFWYQQALGQGPEFLTYFQNEAQLDKSGLPSDRFFAERPEGSVSTLKIQRTQQEDSAVYLCASSYRVGGQPQHFGDGTRLSIL.

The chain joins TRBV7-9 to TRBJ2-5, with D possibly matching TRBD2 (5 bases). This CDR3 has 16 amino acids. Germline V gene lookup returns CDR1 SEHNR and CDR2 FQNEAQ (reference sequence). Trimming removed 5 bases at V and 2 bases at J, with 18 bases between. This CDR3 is CASSPRWGAAQETQYF. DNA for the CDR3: TGTGCCAGCAGCCCTCGCTGGGGAGCGGCTCAAGAGACCCAGTACTTC.

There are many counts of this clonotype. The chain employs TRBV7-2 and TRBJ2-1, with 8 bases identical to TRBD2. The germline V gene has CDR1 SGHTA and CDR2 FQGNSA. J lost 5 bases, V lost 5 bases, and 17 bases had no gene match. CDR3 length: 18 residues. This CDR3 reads CASSPLAGGWGGHNEQFF. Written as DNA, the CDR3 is TGTGCCAGCAGCCCCCTGGCGGGAGGATGGGGGGGCCACAATGAGCAGTTCTTC.

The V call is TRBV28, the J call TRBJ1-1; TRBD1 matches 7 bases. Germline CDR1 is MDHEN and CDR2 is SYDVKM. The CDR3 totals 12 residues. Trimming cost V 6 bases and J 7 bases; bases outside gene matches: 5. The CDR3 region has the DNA TGTGCCAGCAGCCGAAACAGGGGTGAAGCTTTCTTT. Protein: CASSRNRGEAFF.

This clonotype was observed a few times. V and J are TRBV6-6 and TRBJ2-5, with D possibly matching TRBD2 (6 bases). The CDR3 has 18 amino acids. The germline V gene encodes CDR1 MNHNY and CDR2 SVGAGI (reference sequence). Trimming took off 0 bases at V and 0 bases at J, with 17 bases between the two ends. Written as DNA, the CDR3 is TGTGCCAGCAGTTACTCGATCACTAGCCCGGGCTACCAAGAGACCCAGTACTTC. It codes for CASSYSITSPGYQETQYF.

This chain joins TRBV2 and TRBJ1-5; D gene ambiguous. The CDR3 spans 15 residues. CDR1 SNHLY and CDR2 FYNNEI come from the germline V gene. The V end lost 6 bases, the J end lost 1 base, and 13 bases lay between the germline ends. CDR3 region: CASRVDGASNQPQHF. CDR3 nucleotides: TGTGCCAGCAGAGTAGACGGCGCGAGCAATCAGCCCCAGCATTTT.

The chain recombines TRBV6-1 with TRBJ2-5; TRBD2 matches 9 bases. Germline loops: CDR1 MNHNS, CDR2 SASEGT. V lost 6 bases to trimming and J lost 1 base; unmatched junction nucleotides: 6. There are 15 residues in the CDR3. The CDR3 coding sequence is TGTGCCAGCAGAAGACTAGCGGTCCTCCAAGAGACCCAGTACTTC. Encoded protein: CASRRLAVLQETQYF.

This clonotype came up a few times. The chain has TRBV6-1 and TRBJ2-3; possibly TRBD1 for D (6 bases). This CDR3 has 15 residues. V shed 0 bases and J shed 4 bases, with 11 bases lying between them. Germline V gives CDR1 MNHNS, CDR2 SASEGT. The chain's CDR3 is CASSEARSGADTQYF. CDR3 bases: TGTGCCAGCAGTGAAGCGCGGTCAGGGGCAGATACGCAGTATTTT.

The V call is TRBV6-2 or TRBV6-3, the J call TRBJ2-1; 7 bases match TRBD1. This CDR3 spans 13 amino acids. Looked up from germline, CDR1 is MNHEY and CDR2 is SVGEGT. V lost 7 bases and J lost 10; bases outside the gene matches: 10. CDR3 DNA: TGTGCCAGCACTCTTCCGACAGGGCGGGAGCAGTTCTTC. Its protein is CASTLPTGREQFF.

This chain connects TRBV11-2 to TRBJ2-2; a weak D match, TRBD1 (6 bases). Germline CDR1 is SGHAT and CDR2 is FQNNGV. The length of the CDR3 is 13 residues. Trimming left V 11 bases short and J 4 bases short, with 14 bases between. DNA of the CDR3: TGTGCCGGCCGTACAGGGCTCACCGGGGAGCTGTTTTTT. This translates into CAGRTGLTGELFF.

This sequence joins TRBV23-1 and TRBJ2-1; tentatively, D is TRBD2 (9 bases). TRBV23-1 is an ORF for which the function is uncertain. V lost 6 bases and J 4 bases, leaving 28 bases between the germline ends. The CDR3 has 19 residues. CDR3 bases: TGCGCCAGCAGAACCGGGACAGGAAGCGGCGGGAGGGCATACAATGAGCAGTTCTTC. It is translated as CASRTGTGSGGRAYNEQFF.

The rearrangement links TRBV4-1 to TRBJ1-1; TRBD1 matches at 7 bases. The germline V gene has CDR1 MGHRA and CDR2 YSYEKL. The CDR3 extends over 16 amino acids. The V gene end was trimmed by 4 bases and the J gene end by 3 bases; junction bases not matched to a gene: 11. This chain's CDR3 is CASSPRDSGVDTEAFF. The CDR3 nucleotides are TGCGCCAGCAGCCCCCGGGACAGTGGGGTGGACACTGAAGCTTTCTTT.

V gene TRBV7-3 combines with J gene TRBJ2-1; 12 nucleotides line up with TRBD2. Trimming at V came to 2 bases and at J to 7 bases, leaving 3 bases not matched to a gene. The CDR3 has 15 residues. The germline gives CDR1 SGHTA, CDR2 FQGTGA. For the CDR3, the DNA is TGTGCCAGCAGCTTACGACTAGCGGGAGTGAATGAGCAGTTCTTC. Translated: CASSLRLAGVNEQFF. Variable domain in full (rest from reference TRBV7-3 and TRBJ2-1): GAGVSQTPSNKVTEKGKYVELRCDPISGHTALYWYRQSLGQGPEFLIYFQGTGAADDSGLPNDRFFAVRPEGSVSTLKIQRTERGDSAVYLCASSLRLAGVNEQFFGPGTRLTVL.

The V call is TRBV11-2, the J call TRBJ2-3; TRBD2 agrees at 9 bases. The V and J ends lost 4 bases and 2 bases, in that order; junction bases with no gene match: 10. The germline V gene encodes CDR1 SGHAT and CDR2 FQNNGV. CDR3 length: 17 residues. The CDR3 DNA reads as TGTGCCAGCAGCTATAGAGTGGCGGGAGGGCCCACAGATACGCAGTATTTT. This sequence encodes CASSYRVAGGPTDTQYF.